A single sample is the source of the 30 T cell receptor beta chains below, sequenced in a study of T cells in Graves' hyperthyroidism and ophthalmopathy. There were TCR beta CDR3 regions amplified from RNA transcripts. The HTBI primer set served for first-round RT-PCR of the TCR CDR3. One entry per CDR3 protein results from TCRdb running MiXCR on the multiplex PCR reads. The sample has a few hundred thousand distinct CDR3 sequences, roughly 50% seen once. The specimen was peripheral blood or thyroid tissue (not recorded which). The receptors were gathered from a woman aged 18-35 years with Graves' hyperthyroidism.

The V and J genes are TRBV20-1 and TRBJ2-7, with D perhaps given as TRBD1 or TRBD2 (5 bases each). The V gene lost 2 bases and the J gene lost 3 bases, with 20 bases spanning the gap. Germline CDR1 reads DFQATT; CDR2 reads SNEGSKA (reference sequence). The length of the CDR3 is 16 residues. The CDR3 nucleotides read TGCAGTGCTAGATCTGGTCGGGGCCGTAGCTACTACGAGCAGTACTTC. Translation gives CSARSGRGRSYYEQYF.

The chain uses TRBV5-4 and TRBJ2-3; no definite D call. This CDR3 is 14 amino acids long. The ends were cut back, 2 bases at V and 2 bases at J, with 9 bases in the middle. CDR1 is SGHNT, CDR2 YYREEE, per germline (reference sequence). The CDR3 DNA follows: TGTGCCAGCAGCTTTCCGCATTCCACAGATACGCAGTATTTT. As protein: CASSFPHSTDTQYF.

This clonotype was seen only a few times. This chain links TRBV4-1 with TRBJ1-1; tentatively, D is TRBD1 (5 bases). With 1 base removed from V and 4 bases from J, the gap between germline ends came to 19 bases. The germline V gene has CDR1 MGHRA and CDR2 YSYEKL. The CDR3 extends over 17 amino acids. The DNA of the CDR3 is TGCGCCAGCAGCCAAGCCATTAGGGGACCGGGGGGCACTGAAGCTTTCTTT. Translated, it gives CASSQAIRGPGGTEAFF.

Here the CDR3 DNA reads TGTGCCAGCAGTGACCGGGTAGCGGGGACCCTCTACGAGCAGTACTTC. Residues: CASSDRVAGTLYEQYF. V gene TRBV2 combines with J gene TRBJ2-7, with 8 bases that match TRBD2. V dropped 3 bases and J dropped 3; count of bases not matched to a gene: 10. The CDR3 extends over 16 amino acids. The V gene's germline CDR1 is SNHLY and CDR2 FYNNEI.

In this sample, this clonotype turned up many times. This chain joins TRBV15 and TRBJ2-7; D is unresolved. The V gene's germline CDR1 is LNHNV and CDR2 YYDKDF (reference sequence). V shed 5 bases and J shed 2 bases, with 16 bases lying between them. The CDR3 runs to 15 residues. The CDR3 here is CATSLPRTSTYEQYF. In DNA, the CDR3 is TGTGCCACCAGCCTGCCGCGGACGTCGACCTACGAGCAGTACTTC.

A single count supports this clonotype. The chain has TRBV7-9 and TRBJ1-1; possibly TRBD1 for D (6 bases). The V end was cut by 5 bases, the J end by 5 bases, with 18 bases between. The V gene's germline CDR1 is SEHNR and CDR2 FQNEAQ (reference sequence). CDR3 size: 15 residues. DNA of the CDR3: TGTGCCAGCAGCCCTGGGGGCGCGGTTGGAACTGAAGCTTTCTTT. This gives the protein CASSPGGAVGTEAFF.

This rearrangement joins TRBV11-3 to TRBJ2-2; TRBD2 is a possible D gene (6 bases). The CDR3 is 13 amino acids. Germline loops: CDR1 SGHNT, CDR2 YENEEA. Deletions cut 6 bases from V and 6 bases from J, with 11 bases between. The CDR3: CASRGGLAGELFF. The CDR3 DNA sequence: TGTGCCAGCAGAGGAGGGTTGGCCGGGGAGCTGTTTTTT. The variable domain in full, completed from reference TRBV11-3 and TRBJ2-2, reads EAGVVQSPRYKIIEKKQPVAFWCNPISGHNTLYWYLQNLGQGPELLIRYENEEAVDDSQLPKDRFSAERLKGVDSTLKIQPAELGDSAVYLCASRGGLAGELFFGEGSRLTVL.

This clonotype occurred many times. The chain carries TRBV6-5 and TRBJ2-7, with 10 bases lining up with TRBD2. Trimming cost V 4 bases and J 3 bases; bases outside gene matches: 3. The CDR3 is 14 amino acids. Germline CDR1 and CDR2: MNHEY and SVGAGI. For the CDR3, the DNA is TGTGCCAGCAGTTCGGGACTAGCGCACTACGAGCAGTACTTC. This sequence encodes CASSSGLAHYEQYF.

The chain links TRBV15 to TRBJ2-7; the match to TRBD2 covers 12 bases. This CDR3 has 16 residues. V lost 3 bases, J lost 4 bases, and 7 bases stayed unmatched. Germline CDR1 LNHNV, CDR2 YYDKDF (reference sequence). The CDR3 region is CATSSKPGTSGYEQYF. The CDR3 DNA reads TGTGCCACCAGCAGCAAACCCGGGACTAGCGGGTACGAGCAGTACTTC.

This clonotype has ten or more counts. This chain connects TRBV5-8 to TRBJ2-5; D remains ambiguous. The CDR3 totals 14 residues. The V gene's germline CDR1 is SGHTS and CDR2 YDEGEE. Trimming removed 0 bases from V and 2 bases from J, with 8 bases in between. This CDR3 is CASSLATRQETQYF. The CDR3 DNA is TGTGCCAGCAGCTTGGCCACACGACAAGAGACCCAGTACTTC.

This clonotype has at least ten counts. The chain couples TRBV5-8 to TRBJ1-2, with D unclear. CDR1 SGHTS and CDR2 YDEGEE come from the germline V gene. The V gene lost 4 bases and the J gene lost 7 bases, with 20 bases spanning the gap. This CDR3 is built from 15 residues. The CDR3 DNA is TGTGCCAGCAGCCCCGACTTGGACCGCGCTTCTGGCTACACCTTC. Translating gives CASSPDLDRASGYTF. Variable domain in full (rest from reference TRBV5-8 and TRBJ1-2): EAGVTQSPTHLIKTRGQQATLRCSPISGHTSVYWYQQALGLGLQFLLWYDEGEERNRGNFPPRFSGRQFPNYSSELNVNALELEDSALYLCASSPDLDRASGYTFGSGTRLTVV.

This clonotype occurred many times. The chain links TRBV5-6 to TRBJ1-1; TRBD1 aligns across 7 bases. V dropped 4 bases and J dropped 1; count of bases not matched to a gene: 7. Germline V gene lookup returns CDR1 SGHDT and CDR2 YYEEEE. This CDR3 region has 15 residues. The CDR3 loop is CASSKPTGANTEAFF. The CDR3 DNA follows: TGTGCCAGCAGCAAACCAACAGGGGCGAACACTGAAGCTTTCTTT.

There are many counts of this clonotype. J is TRBJ1-1 and V is TRBV2; D remains unclear. The CDR3 is 13 residues long. Germline V gene sequence: CDR1 SNHLY, CDR2 FYNNEI. Trimming took 4 bases from V and 3 from J, leaving 9 bases between them. In nucleotides, the CDR3 is TGTGCCAGCAGTGTGAGTAGAGACACTGAAGCTTTCTTT. It translates to CASSVSRDTEAFF. Variable domain in full (rest from reference TRBV2 and TRBJ1-1): EPEVTQTPSHQVTQMGQEVILRCVPISNHLYFYWYRQILGQKVEFLVSFYNNEISEKSEIFDDQFSVERPDGSNFTLKIRSTKLEDSAMYFCASSVSRDTEAFFGQGTRLTVV.

In this sample, this clonotype turned up many times. The chain couples TRBV12-3 or TRBV12-4 to TRBJ2-2; 8 bases line up with TRBD1. CDR3 length: 16 amino acids. Trimming removed 6 bases from V and 0 bases from J; junction bases left unmatched: 6. As DNA, the CDR3 is TGTGCCAGCAGGTCCACAGGGGGATCGAACACCGGGGAGCTGTTTTTT. It encodes CASRSTGGSNTGELFF.

This clonotype is a singleton in its sample. The chain has TRBV12-3 or TRBV12-4 and TRBJ2-5, with 8 bases matching TRBD2. Unmatched junction bases numbered 24, after V lost 8 bases and J lost 4 bases. This CDR3 contains 19 residues. In DNA form, the CDR3 reads TGTGCCAGCGGAGGAGCGGGAGACATATACGAGCAGGGTGTAGAGACCCAGTACTTC. This encodes CASGGAGDIYEQGVETQYF.

The chain links TRBV3-1 to TRBJ2-7; D remains ambiguous. CDR1 is LGHDT and CDR2 is YNNKEL in the germline V gene (reference sequence). This CDR3 contains 14 residues. The ends were cut back, 4 bases at V and 3 bases at J, with 13 bases in the middle. The CDR3 DNA is TGTGCCAGCAGCCGCGGTCCGAAGGTCTACGAGCAGTACTTC. Amino acids: CASSRGPKVYEQYF.

As regards this clonotype: A read error is possible here, since a much larger clone lies one base away. This chain joins TRBV12-5 and TRBJ1-1, with D possibly TRBD1 on 5 matching bases. Germline V gives CDR1 LGHNT, CDR2 FRNRAP. CDR3 size: 16 residues. V was cut by 5 bases and J by 4 bases, with 20 bases left in between. The CDR3 sequence: CASGLAQGNTSTEAFF. CDR3 in DNA: TGTGCTAGTGGTCTCGCTCAGGGTAATACGAGCACTGAAGCTTTCTTT.

The rearrangement uses TRBV6-6 and TRBJ2-7; TRBD1 matches 7 bases. Germline loops: CDR1 MNHNY, CDR2 SVGAGI (reference sequence). CDR3 length: 17 amino acids. J was trimmed by 0 bases and V by 5 bases; bases with no gene match: 13. The CDR3 region is CASSSLPGTAASYEQYF. The DNA of the CDR3 is TGTGCCAGCAGTAGTCTCCCCGGGACAGCTGCCTCCTACGAGCAGTACTTC.

The V and J genes are TRBV20-1 and TRBJ2-7, with 7 bases aligning to TRBD1. Trimming removed 1 base from V and 5 bases from J; junction bases left unmatched: 5. This CDR3 has 13 amino acids. Germline-derived CDR1 and CDR2 are DFQATT and SNEGSKA (reference sequence). The CDR3 DNA reads as TGCAGTGCTAGAGGGGAAGGGGGCAACGAGCAGTACTTC. As protein: CSARGEGGNEQYF.

This rearrangement joins TRBV2 to TRBJ2-6; 7 bases align to TRBD1. The CDR3 spans 16 residues. Trimming at V came to 6 bases and at J to 0 bases, leaving 5 bases not matched to a gene. The V gene's germline CDR1 is SNHLY and CDR2 FYNNEI. The CDR3 DNA sequence: TGTGCCAGCAGCCGGGACAGACCCTCTGGGGCCAACGTCCTGACTTTC. Its protein product is CASSRDRPSGANVLTF.

This clonotype was counted only a few times. DNA for the CDR3: TGTGCCACTGAAATACAGGGTGATAGTGAAAAACTGTTTTTT. Residues: CATEIQGDSEKLFF. The rearrangement joins TRBV28 to TRBJ1-4, with a possible D match to TRBD1 (6 bases). The V and J ends lost 10 bases and 7 bases respectively, with 19 bases between them. CDR3 length: 14 residues. CDR1 and CDR2 from the germline V gene are MDHEN and SYDVKM.

This clonotype was counted ten times or more. This chain joins TRBV7-9 and TRBJ2-7; TRBD1 agrees at 8 bases. The junction had 4 bases not matched to a gene; V was cut back by 4 bases and J by 5 bases. Germline-derived CDR1 and CDR2 are SEHNR and FQNEAQ (reference sequence). The CDR3 contains 13 residues. The CDR3 sequence is CASSWTGSDEQYF. CDR3 sequence (DNA): TGTGCCAGCAGCTGGACAGGGTCCGACGAGCAGTACTTC. Complete variable domain (other parts from reference TRBV7-9 and TRBJ2-7): DTGVSQNPRHKITKRGQNVTFRCDPISEHNRLYWYRQTLGQGPEFLTYFQNEAQLEKSRLLSDRFSAERPKGSFSTLEIQRTEQGDSAMYLCASSWTGSDEQYFGPGTRLTVT.

This clonotype was seen just once. The junction shows a germline mismatch at one end, possibly a read error. The J gene is TRBJ2-5, the V gene TRBV24-1, with TRBD1 matching over 7 bases. This CDR3 has 13 residues. Germline assignment: CDR1 KGHDR and CDR2 SFDVKD. CDR3 sequence (DNA): TGTGCCACCAGTGGGATAATGGGACAGACCCAGTGCTTC. This encodes CATSGIMGQTQCF.

This clonotype was recorded at least ten times. The V gene is TRBV7-9, the J gene TRBJ2-7; 8 nucleotides agree with TRBD1. Germline V CDR1 and CDR2: SEHNR, FQNEAQ (reference sequence). This CDR3 contains 13 residues. With V trimmed by 5 bases and J by 6 bases, 6 bases remained unmatched. The CDR3 is CASSHQGALEQYF. For the CDR3, the DNA is TGTGCCAGCAGCCACCAGGGGGCCCTCGAGCAGTACTTC.

Many counts were recorded for this clonotype. The chain combines TRBV7-2 with TRBJ2-5, with D unresolved. Germline CDR1 SGHTA, CDR2 FQGNSA. The CDR3 loop spans 13 amino acids. V dropped 3 bases and J dropped 5 bases, with 10 bases sitting between them. The CDR3 spells CASSLERTETQYF. In nucleotides, the CDR3 is TGTGCCAGCAGCTTGGAGAGGACGGAGACCCAGTACTTC.

A few counts support this clonotype. This chain links TRBV3-1 with TRBJ1-3; D unresolved. Germline CDR1 and CDR2: LGHDT and YNNKEL (reference sequence). This CDR3 is 14 amino acids long. V was shortened by 4 bases and J by 0 bases, with 7 bases between the two germline ends. CDR3 residues: CASSPMYSGNTIYF. The CDR3 DNA reads as TGTGCCAGCAGCCCGATGTACTCTGGAAACACCATATATTTT.

This clonotype was observed many times. J is TRBJ1-1 and V is TRBV6-5; 7 positions match TRBD1. CDR1 and CDR2 from the germline V gene are MNHEY and SVGAGI. CDR3 length: 14 amino acids. The V gene end was trimmed by 6 bases and the J gene end by 5 bases; junction bases not matched to a gene: 9. The CDR3 is CASRDRTSRTEAFF. The CDR3 DNA sequence: TGTGCCAGCAGGGACAGGACCTCTCGGACTGAAGCTTTCTTT.

The chain is built from TRBV9 and TRBJ2-6; D not certain. The germline V gene has CDR1 SGDLS and CDR2 YYNGEE. V dropped 0 bases and J dropped 4 bases, with 11 bases sitting between them. The CDR3 loop spans 16 amino acids. In DNA form, the CDR3 reads TGTGCCAGCAGCGTAGACGCATCGGCAGGGGCCAACGTCCTGACTTTC. Translated: CASSVDASAGANVLTF. Looking up the rest from reference TRBV9 and TRBJ2-6 gives the full variable domain: DSGVTQTPKHLITATGQRVTLRCSPRSGDLSVYWYQQSLDQGLQFLIQYYNGEERAKGNILERFSAQQFPDLHSELNLSSLELGDSALYFCASSVDASAGANVLTFGAGSRLTVL.

The sample holds many counts of this clonotype. This chain links TRBV11-1 with TRBJ1-1; a possible D gene is TRBD1 (5 bases). This CDR3 is 16 amino acids long. In germline, CDR1 is SGHAT, CDR2 FQDESV (reference sequence). V was shortened by 3 bases and J by 1 base, with 15 bases between the two germline ends. The CDR3 DNA sequence: TGTGCCAGCAGCTTGGTCTGGGGGACCCCGAACACTGAAGCTTTCTTT. Translated: CASSLVWGTPNTEAFF.

The chain employs TRBV19 and TRBJ1-5; D is unresolved. V dropped 8 bases and J dropped 0 bases, with 11 bases sitting between them. In germline, CDR1 is LNHDA, CDR2 SQIVND (reference sequence). This CDR3 is built from 14 residues. The CDR3 nucleotides read TGTGCCAGTCACGACATGTATAGCAATCAGCCCCAGCATTTT. This encodes CASHDMYSNQPQHF.